This TCR beta chain came from a study of cytomegalovirus exposure and HLA in healthy donors. Study-wide results and caveats: Subsequent analysis of the roughly 120 validation repertoires found a tendency for first-cohort TCR clusters to co-occur. 150 or so TCR beta chains were listed as cytomegalovirus-associated.

Remarks on this clone: Its specificity is unknown.

The donors were in the roughly 110-subject validation cohort, distinct from the approximately 700-subject first cohort. The CDR3 extends over 16 amino acids. V was clipped by 5 bases and J by 9 bases; unmatched bases: 9. Germline CDR1 reads LNHDA; CDR2 reads SQIVND (reference sequence). Libraries were prepared by immunoSEQ multiplex PCR; TCRdb keeps only in-frame clonotypes and omits some of them. The sample has about 70,000 clones, over 85% seen once. This chain links TRBV19 with TRBJ2-1; 14 bases map to TRBD2. The sequence was collected from a man aged 18 to 30 in good health and CMV-seropositive. Material: PBMCs. CDR3 nucleotides: TGTGCCAGTAGTTTCTCGACTAGCGGGAGGGATGGTGAGCAGTTCTTC. Residues: CASSFSTSGRDGEQFF.